The 4 T cell receptor beta chains below were found in one sample sequenced in a study of shared clonotypes between healthy human individuals. Only in-frame clones appear in the TCRdb table, and some are missing; sequencing was by immunoSEQ multiplex PCR. This repertoire shows under 2,000,000 clones, about 95% found once; its top ten account for more than 0.9%. Naive CD8 populations comprised CD45RO-negative cells positively selected for CCR7, excluding terminally differentiated effector memory CD45RA+ cells. Sequenced sample: naive CD8+ T cells sorted from blood. These receptors were collected from a man between 18 and 35 years old in good health.

The J gene is TRBJ2-7, the V gene TRBV5-6; 7 positions agree with TRBD2. V lost 5 bases to trimming and J lost 4 bases; unmatched junction nucleotides: 6. CDR1 is SGHDT and CDR2 is YYEEEE in the germline V gene. This CDR3 is built from 13 residues. DNA of the CDR3: TGTGCCAGCAGACCCTGGGGGGGATACGAGCAGTACTTC. Its protein is CASRPWGGYEQYF. Full variable domain (missing parts from reference TRBV5-6 and TRBJ2-7): DAGVTQSPTHLIKTRGQQVTLRCSPKSGHDTVSWYQQALGQGPQFIFQYYEEEERQRGNFPDRFSGHQFPNYSSELNVNALLLGDSALYLCASRPWGGYEQYFGPGTRLTVT.

J is TRBJ2-1 and V is TRBV7-9; 9 positions match TRBD2. Germline V gene data show CDR1 as SEHNR and CDR2 as FQNEAQ (reference sequence). The CDR3 extends over 16 amino acids. V lost 5 bases, J lost 4 bases, and 9 bases stayed unmatched. The CDR3 sequence is CASSQFASGEYNEQFF. As DNA, the CDR3 is TGTGCCAGCAGCCAATTCGCTAGCGGGGAATACAATGAGCAGTTCTTC.

The chain links TRBV19 to TRBJ2-7; a weak D match, TRBD2 (5 bases). Trimming removed 1 base from V and 6 bases from J, with 13 bases in between. CDR3 length equals 14 residues. Germline V gene data show CDR1 as LNHDA and CDR2 as SQIVND (reference sequence). CDR3 DNA: TGTGCCAGTAGTATAGTACCCTCGGAGGCCGAGCAGTACTTC. Its translation is CASSIVPSEAEQYF.

The chain is built from TRBV13 and TRBJ2-5, with D uncertain. The V end was cut by 5 bases, the J end by 5 bases, with 6 bases between. This CDR3 is built from 11 residues. The V gene's germline CDR1 is PRHDT and CDR2 FYEKMQ (reference sequence). CDR3 region: CASSPSETQYF. In nucleotides, the CDR3 is TGTGCCAGCAGCCCAAGCGAGACCCAGTACTTC. The variable domain in full, with the rest retrieved from reference TRBV13 and TRBJ2-5, is AAGVIQSPRHLIKEKRETATLKCYPIPRHDTVYWYQQGPGQDPQFLISFYEKMQSDKGSIPDRFSAQQFSDYHSELNMSSLELGDSALYFCASSPSETQYFGPGTRLLVL.